This TCR beta chain stems from a study of cytomegalovirus exposure and HLA in healthy donors. Per germline, CDR1 SEHNR and CDR2 FQNEAQ (reference sequence). CDR3 length: 11 amino acids. Trimming cost V 3 bases and J 5 bases, with 4 bases left between them. Concerning this clone: Its specificity is unknown.

Primers included in the PCR were 60 Vbeta and 13 Jbeta primers. The assay was immunoSEQ multiplex PCR, and TCRdb's table has in-frame clones only and misses some. This table has nearly 110,000 clones, around 80% appearing once. Study conclusions and caveats: Across donors, presence/absence analyses took sequencing depth to be roughly uniform. Most of the CMV-associated TCR beta chains (in a later analysis) appeared to be HLA-restricted. Cytomegalovirus-associated status was assigned to about 160 TCR beta chains.

The specimen sequenced was PBMCs. V gene TRBV7-9 combines with J gene TRBJ2-5; no clear D. The TCR sequence derives from a man aged 35 to 55 in good health and CMV-seronegative. CDR3 loop: CASSFSETQYF. The CDR3 DNA reads TGTGCCAGCAGCTTTAGTGAGACCCAGTACTTC.